The clone carrying this TCR beta chain was detected many times. TCR beta CDR3 region amplification was performed from RNA transcripts. HTBI primers were used for first-round RT-PCR of the TCR CDR3. From the multiplex PCR reads, TCRdb called clonotypes with MiXCR, one entry per CDR3 protein. This sample has around 600,000 distinct CDR3 sequences, with about 14% found just once. This sample stems from a study of T cells in Graves' hyperthyroidism and ophthalmopathy. Exclusion followed for patients with uncontrolled infection, other autoimmune disease, pregnancy or lactation. The TCR originated in a woman aged 45 to 65 with Graves' ophthalmopathy. Sequencing was done on a sample of blood.

The chain's CDR3 is CSARLSGSIPGELFF. CDR3 nucleotides: TGCAGTGCTAGGCTTAGCGGGAGTATCCCCGGGGAGCTGTTTTTT. The chain uses TRBV20-1 and TRBJ2-2, with 9 bases matching TRBD2. The CDR3 is made up of 15 amino acids. The germline gives CDR1 DFQATT, CDR2 SNEGSKA (reference sequence). Unmatched junction bases numbered 8, after V lost 3 bases and J lost 6 bases.